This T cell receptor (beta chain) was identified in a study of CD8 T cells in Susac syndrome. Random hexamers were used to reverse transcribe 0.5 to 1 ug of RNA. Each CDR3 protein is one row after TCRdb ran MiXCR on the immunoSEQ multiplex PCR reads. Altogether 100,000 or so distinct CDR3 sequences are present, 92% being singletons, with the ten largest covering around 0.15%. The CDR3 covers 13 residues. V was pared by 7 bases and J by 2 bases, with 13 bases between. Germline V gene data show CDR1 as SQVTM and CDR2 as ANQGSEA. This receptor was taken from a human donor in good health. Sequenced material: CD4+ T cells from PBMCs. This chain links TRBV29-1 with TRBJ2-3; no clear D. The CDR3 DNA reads TGCAGCGCCCTAAGGACGACCACAGATACGCAGTATTTT. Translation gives CSALRTTTDTQYF.